These T cell receptor beta chains were read from a single sample in a study of shared clonotypes between healthy human individuals. Repertoires were generated with immunoSEQ multiplex PCR, while TCRdb's copy carries only in-frame clones and drops some. Among over a million clones listed, 78% were seen once. The sample taken for sequencing was memory CD4+ T cells from PBMCs. These receptor sequences come from a man between 18 and 35 years old in good health. Some clones in this sample may be carry-over from other donors' samples. The CDR3 runs from the conserved cysteine through the conserved F or W. D genes are given only for firm matches. Where a row states a size, it is once, few, many or the class of an expanded clone; other rows omit it.

abundance: -
d_gene: TRBD1
j_gene: TRBJ2-7
v_gene: TRBV4-3
CDR3aa: CASSQEFRTGHEQYF
CDR3nt: TGCGCCAGCAGCCAAGAATTCAGGACAGGGCACGAGCAGTACTTC

abundance: -
d_gene: -
j_gene: TRBJ1-5
v_gene: TRBV2
CDR3aa: CASSGGSSGQPQHF
CDR3nt: TGTGCCAGCAGTGGTGGCAGTTCAGGGCAGCCCCAGCATTTT

abundance: -
d_gene: -
j_gene: TRBJ1-5
v_gene: TRBV5-1
CDR3aa: CASSPGEAGNQPQHF
CDR3nt: TGCGCCAGCAGCCCTGGGGAGGCAGGGAATCAGCCCCAGCATTTT

abundance: many
d_gene: -
j_gene: TRBJ1-4
v_gene: TRBV7-2
CDR3aa: CASSYDEKLFF
CDR3nt: TGTGCCAGCAGCTATGATGAAAAACTGTTTTTT

abundance: -
d_gene: -
j_gene: TRBJ1-5
v_gene: TRBV2
CDR3aa: CASSTRDSNQPQHF
CDR3nt: TGTGCCAGCAGTACCCGGGATAGCAATCAGCCCCAGCATTTT

abundance: -
d_gene: TRBD1
j_gene: TRBJ1-5
v_gene: TRBV2
CDR3aa: CASRGQVYSNQPQHF
CDR3nt: TGTGCCAGCAGGGGACAGGTATATAGCAATCAGCCCCAGCATTTT

abundance: once
d_gene: TRBD1
j_gene: TRBJ2-2
v_gene: TRBV19
CDR3aa: CASSSGTGSGAGELFF
CDR3nt: TGTGCCAGTAGTTCGGGGACAGGGTCGGGTGCCGGGGAGCTGTTTTTT

abundance: -
d_gene: -
j_gene: TRBJ2-1
v_gene: TRBV10-3
CDR3aa: CAISGTVYNEQFF
CDR3nt: TGTGCCATCAGTGGGACTGTGTACAATGAGCAGTTCTTC

abundance: -
d_gene: -
j_gene: TRBJ1-2
v_gene: TRBV28
CDR3aa: CASRWGAGGYTF
CDR3nt: TGTGCCAGCCGCTGGGGGGCAGGTGGCTACACCTTC

abundance: -
d_gene: -
j_gene: TRBJ2-3
v_gene: TRBV28
CDR3aa: CASSFRRNTDTQYF
CDR3nt: TGTGCCAGCAGTTTTCGCAGGAACACAGATACGCAGTATTTT

abundance: -
d_gene: TRBD1
j_gene: TRBJ1-2
v_gene: TRBV6-6
CDR3aa: CASRNRGRNYGYTF
CDR3nt: TGTGCCAGCAGAAACAGGGGTCGAAACTATGGCTACACCTTC

abundance: once
d_gene: TRBD2
j_gene: TRBJ2-5
v_gene: TRBV7-3
CDR3aa: CASSSTSGETQYF
CDR3nt: TGTGCCAGCAGCTCAACTAGCGGAGAGACCCAGTACTTC

abundance: -
d_gene: -
j_gene: TRBJ2-7
v_gene: TRBV6-5
CDR3aa: CASRVQGSYEQYF
CDR3nt: TGTGCCAGCAGGGTCCAGGGGTCCTACGAGCAGTACTTC

abundance: -
d_gene: -
j_gene: TRBJ2-1
v_gene: TRBV5-1
CDR3aa: CASTLSPFPYNEQFF
CDR3nt: TGCGCCAGCACCCTAAGCCCCTTTCCCTACAATGAGCAGTTCTTC

abundance: -
d_gene: -
j_gene: TRBJ2-3
v_gene: TRBV29-1
CDR3aa: CSVTAGSGTDTQYF
CDR3nt: TGCAGCGTCACTGCAGGCTCAGGCACAGATACGCAGTATTTT

abundance: -
d_gene: -
j_gene: TRBJ1-1
v_gene: TRBV5-1
CDR3aa: CASTFGQMNTEAFF
CDR3nt: TGCGCCAGCACCTTCGGACAGATGAACACTGAAGCTTTCTTT

abundance: -
d_gene: TRBD2
j_gene: TRBJ2-1
v_gene: TRBV11-3
CDR3aa: CASSLGLAGNEQFF
CDR3nt: TGTGCCAGCAGCTTAGGGCTAGCGGGGAATGAGCAGTTCTTC

abundance: few
d_gene: -
j_gene: TRBJ1-5
v_gene: TRBV7-9
CDR3aa: CASSRNGQPQHF
CDR3nt: TGTGCCAGCAGCCGAAATGGGCAGCCCCAGCATTTT

abundance: -
d_gene: TRBD2
j_gene: TRBJ2-7
v_gene: TRBV7-7
CDR3aa: CASSLSLAGAGEQYF
CDR3nt: TGTGCCAGCAGCTTATCTTTAGCGGGAGCAGGCGAGCAGTACTTC

abundance: -
d_gene: TRBD1
j_gene: TRBJ1-1
v_gene: TRBV5-4
CDR3aa: CASRFLDRTNTEAFF
CDR3nt: TGTGCCAGCAGATTTTTGGACAGGACGAACACTGAAGCTTTCTTT

abundance: -
d_gene: TRBD1
j_gene: TRBJ2-3
v_gene: TRBV5-1
CDR3aa: CASSPGTATDTQYF
CDR3nt: TGCGCCAGCAGCCCAGGGACAGCCACAGATACGCAGTATTTT

abundance: -
d_gene: TRBD2
j_gene: TRBJ2-1
v_gene: TRBV5-1
CDR3aa: CASSWGTSGSEQFF
CDR3nt: TGCGCCAGCAGCTGGGGGACTAGCGGATCTGAGCAGTTCTTC

abundance: many
d_gene: TRBD1
j_gene: TRBJ1-1
v_gene: TRBV10-3
CDR3aa: CAISESAPLTGGRAEAFF
CDR3nt: TGTGCCATCAGTGAGTCAGCTCCCTTGACAGGGGGCAGGGCTGAAGCTTTCTTT

abundance: -
d_gene: -
j_gene: TRBJ2-7
v_gene: TRBV5-6
CDR3aa: CASSRIAGNFYGEQYF
CDR3nt: TGTGCCAGCAGCCGTATCGCGGGAAACTTCTACGGGGAGCAGTACTTC

abundance: -
d_gene: TRBD2
j_gene: TRBJ2-1
v_gene: TRBV27
CDR3aa: CASSLGGLVNDEQFF
CDR3nt: TGTGCCAGCAGTTTAGGGGGACTAGTTAACGATGAGCAGTTCTTC

abundance: -
d_gene: -
j_gene: TRBJ1-1
v_gene: TRBV7-8
CDR3aa: CASSLAENTEAFF
CDR3nt: TGTGCCAGCAGCTTAGCAGAGAACACTGAAGCTTTCTTT

abundance: -
d_gene: TRBD2
j_gene: TRBJ2-3
v_gene: TRBV11-3
CDR3aa: CASSLAGGITDTQYF
CDR3nt: TGTGCCAGCAGCTTAGCGGGAGGGATCACAGATACGCAGTATTTT

abundance: -
d_gene: -
j_gene: TRBJ2-7
v_gene: TRBV5-4
CDR3aa: CASSLFQGTYEQYF
CDR3nt: TGTGCCAGCAGCTTGTTCCAAGGAACCTACGAGCAGTACTTC

abundance: few
d_gene: -
j_gene: TRBJ2-2
v_gene: TRBV19
CDR3aa: CASTQWGHGELFF
CDR3nt: TGTGCCAGTACCCAATGGGGTCACGGGGAGCTGTTTTTT

abundance: -
d_gene: -
j_gene: TRBJ2-7
v_gene: TRBV7-2
CDR3aa: CASSLRRDGYEQYF
CDR3nt: TGTGCCAGCAGCTTACGCAGGGATGGCTACGAGCAGTACTTC

abundance: -
d_gene: -
j_gene: TRBJ2-5
v_gene: TRBV30
CDR3aa: CAWSGGWEETQYF
CDR3nt: TGTGCCTGGAGTGGGGGGTGGGAAGAGACCCAGTACTTC

abundance: -
d_gene: -
j_gene: TRBJ2-5
v_gene: TRBV10-2
CDR3aa: CASSDWGSRETQYF
CDR3nt: TGCGCCAGCAGTGATTGGGGGTCCCGAGAGACCCAGTACTTC

abundance: -
d_gene: TRBD1
j_gene: TRBJ2-2
v_gene: TRBV5-8
CDR3aa: CASSRYWDSSTGELFF
CDR3nt: TGTGCCAGCAGCCGTTATTGGGACAGCTCAACCGGGGAGCTGTTTTTT

abundance: -
d_gene: TRBD1
j_gene: TRBJ2-1
v_gene: TRBV5-4
CDR3aa: CAYRAQGGTSSYNEQFF
CDR3nt: TGTGCCTACCGAGCCCAAGGGGGCACTAGCTCCTACAATGAGCAGTTCTTC

abundance: -
d_gene: -
j_gene: TRBJ2-2
v_gene: TRBV9
CDR3aa: CASSLGTGKDTGELFF
CDR3nt: TGTGCCAGCAGCCTAGGGACCGGAAAAGACACCGGGGAGCTGTTTTTT

abundance: -
d_gene: -
j_gene: TRBJ2-1
v_gene: TRBV4-2
CDR3aa: CASSQAIAGSDEQFF
CDR3nt: TGTGCCAGCAGCCAAGCGATCGCGGGGAGCGATGAGCAGTTCTTC

abundance: -
d_gene: -
j_gene: TRBJ1-1
v_gene: TRBV2
CDR3aa: CASSPGRSGPEAFF
CDR3nt: TGTGCCAGCAGCCCGGGGCGCTCTGGTCCTGAAGCTTTCTTT

abundance: -
d_gene: -
j_gene: TRBJ1-2
v_gene: TRBV18
CDR3aa: CASSPLEEAGAWTF
CDR3nt: TGTGCCAGCTCACCACTTGAGGAAGCGGGGGCCTGGACCTTC

abundance: -
d_gene: -
j_gene: TRBJ1-1
v_gene: TRBV5-1
CDR3aa: CASSFGRPPQGATEAFF
CDR3nt: TGCGCCAGCAGCTTTGGCAGACCACCCCAGGGTGCCACTGAAGCTTTCTTT

abundance: -
d_gene: -
j_gene: TRBJ2-1
v_gene: TRBV12-5
CDR3aa: CASARLNEQFF
CDR3nt: TGTGCTAGTGCCCGGCTCAATGAGCAGTTCTTC

abundance: -
d_gene: TRBD1
j_gene: TRBJ2-7
v_gene: TRBV7-7
CDR3aa: CASSRDRSYEQYF
CDR3nt: TGTGCCAGCAGCAGGGACAGGTCTTACGAGCAGTACTTC

abundance: -
d_gene: -
j_gene: TRBJ2-3
v_gene: TRBV11-3
CDR3aa: CASSLDWQPSTDTQYF
CDR3nt: TGTGCCAGCAGCTTAGATTGGCAACCCAGCACAGATACGCAGTATTTT

abundance: -
d_gene: TRBD1
j_gene: TRBJ1-3
v_gene: TRBV7-9
CDR3aa: CASSRPSGTGAGNTIYF
CDR3nt: TGTGCCAGCAGCCGGCCTTCCGGGACAGGGGCTGGAAACACCATATATTTT